These 15 T cell receptor beta chains came from one sample sequenced in a study of beta chain features in type 1 diabetes. Every isolated RNA sample was fully reverse transcribed, so sequencing captured expressed TCRB transcripts. Repertoires were generated with immunoSEQ multiplex PCR, while TCRdb's copy carries only in-frame clones and drops some. Found here are about 320,000 clones, 13% to 15% of them singletons; the top ten hold approximately 6.7%. The sample consisted of central memory CD4+ T cells from blood. The receptors were gathered from a man aged 25 to 40 in good health.

The V call is TRBV9, the J call TRBJ1-6; D gene uncertain. Trimming took 0 bases from V and 7 from J, leaving 5 bases between them. The CDR3 totals 13 residues. Looked up from germline, CDR1 is SGDLS and CDR2 is YYNGEE. The CDR3 here is CASSVEQNSPLHF. The CDR3 DNA reads TGTGCCAGCAGCGTAGAACAGAATTCACCCCTCCACTTT. Combining the CDR3 with reference TRBV9 and TRBJ1-6 gives the whole variable domain DSGVTQTPKHLITATGQRVTLRCSPRSGDLSVYWYQQSLDQGLQFLIQYYNGEERAKGNILERFSAQQFPDLHSELNLSSLELGDSALYFCASSVEQNSPLHFGNGTRLTVT.

A few counts support this clone. The chain joins TRBV29-1 to TRBJ1-2; 12 bases fit TRBD1. The trim removed 6 bases at V and 8 bases at J, leaving 10 bases unmatched. Germline V lookup: CDR1 SQVTM, CDR2 ANQGSEA. The CDR3 loop spans 14 amino acids. CDR3 region: CSVGDRGLLYGYTF. The CDR3 DNA reads TGCAGCGTGGGGGACAGGGGGCTTTTGTACGGCTACACCTTC.

This clone was detected only a few times. The chain combines TRBV7-8 with TRBJ1-4, with D possibly matching TRBD1 (5 bases). The V end was cut by 1 base, the J end by 6 bases, with 9 bases between. The germline gives CDR1 SGHVS, CDR2 FQNEAQ. The CDR3 has 14 amino acids. This CDR3 reads CASSLGGAYEKLFF. CDR3 DNA sequence: TGTGCCAGCAGCTTAGGGGGCGCCTATGAAAAACTGTTTTTT.

V gene TRBV11-2 combines with J gene TRBJ2-1, with 8 bases aligning to TRBD1. This CDR3 has 17 amino acids. The germline V gene has CDR1 SGHAT and CDR2 FQNNGV. J lost 4 bases, V lost 2 bases, and 10 bases had no gene match. CDR3 bases: TGTGCCAGCAGCTTAAAAGGCGGGACAGGATCTTACAATGAGCAGTTCTTC. Its protein is CASSLKGGTGSYNEQFF.

This clone was observed a single time. The chain carries TRBV9 and TRBJ2-1, with D perhaps matching TRBD2 (5 bases). Germline CDR1 SGDLS, CDR2 YYNGEE. Trimming took off 0 bases at V and 5 bases at J, with 12 bases between the two ends. This CDR3 region has 15 residues. The CDR3 DNA sequence: TGTGCCAGCAGCGTAGGGGCGGGTCGAAACAATGAGCAGTTCTTC. Translating gives CASSVGAGRNNEQFF.

This chain links TRBV10-3 with TRBJ1-5; unclear D gene. Trimming pared 8 bases from V and 7 bases from J, leaving 15 bases between. The CDR3 loop spans 13 amino acids. The V gene's germline CDR1 is ENHRY and CDR2 SYGVKD. The CDR3 coding sequence is TGTGCCATCGCCACGGAAGGGAACCAGCCCCAGCATTTT. Its translation is CAIATEGNQPQHF.

The chain carries TRBV7-2 and TRBJ2-3, with D possibly TRBD1 on 6 matching bases. V dropped 5 bases and J dropped 2 bases, with 11 bases sitting between them. CDR3 size: 14 residues. Germline lookup yields CDR1 SGHTA and CDR2 FQGNSA. The CDR3 DNA is TGTGCCAGCAGCCCCGGACAGCCCACAGATACGCAGTATTTT. It encodes CASSPGQPTDTQYF.

This clone has only a few counts. The gene calls are TRBV5-6 and TRBJ1-1; 7 positions match TRBD1. V gave up 2 bases and J gave up 4 bases; unmatched junction bases: 11. The CDR3 extends over 16 amino acids. Germline lookup yields CDR1 SGHDT and CDR2 YYEEEE. The CDR3 sequence is CASSFRQGRVRTEAFF. The CDR3 DNA reads TGTGCCAGCAGCTTTCGACAGGGTCGGGTTCGCACTGAAGCTTTCTTT.

A few counts support this clone. Here the CDR3 DNA reads TGTGCCAGCAGGGGACTAGCCTACTATACGCAGTATTTT. It codes for CASRGLAYYTQYF. The chain carries TRBV7-9 and TRBJ2-3; 9 bases are shared with TRBD2. The CDR3 extends over 13 amino acids. V trimming: 6 bases; J trimming: 7 bases; junction bases outside the gene matches: 5. Per the germline V gene, CDR1 is SEHNR and CDR2 is FQNEAQ (reference sequence).

This clone has just a few counts. The chain employs TRBV11-3 and TRBJ2-7; 8 nucleotides align to TRBD2. This CDR3 is built from 14 residues. Germline-derived CDR1 and CDR2 are SGHNT and YENEEA. With 6 bases clipped from V and 5 bases from J, the junction kept 9 bases outside the gene matches. CDR3 loop: CASSQRGMVDEQYF. The CDR3 DNA reads as TGTGCCAGCAGTCAGCGGGGGATGGTAGACGAGCAGTACTTC.

This clone was detected ten times or more. The chain has TRBV28 and TRBJ2-5; a weak D match, TRBD1 (6 bases). V was pared by 3 bases and J by 1 base, with 12 bases between. The CDR3 length is 15 residues. The germline CDR1 and CDR2 sequences are MDHEN and SYDVKM. As DNA, the CDR3 is TGTGCCAGCAGTTTGATTGGACAGCCCCAAGAGACCCAGTACTTC. It encodes CASSLIGQPQETQYF.

This clone was recorded at least ten times. The V and J genes are TRBV9 and TRBJ1-1; possible D gene TRBD1, 6 bases. V was pared by 3 bases and J by 4 bases, with 13 bases between. Looked up from germline, CDR1 is SGDLS and CDR2 is YYNGEE. The CDR3 is made up of 14 amino acids. DNA of the CDR3: TGTGCCAGCAGCGCCCAGGACAGAGCCACTGAAGCTTTCTTT. Translation: CASSAQDRATEAFF. Together with reference TRBV9 and TRBJ1-1, the CDR3 gives the full variable domain: DSGVTQTPKHLITATGQRVTLRCSPRSGDLSVYWYQQSLDQGLQFLIQYYNGEERAKGNILERFSAQQFPDLHSELNLSSLELGDSALYFCASSAQDRATEAFFGQGTRLTVV.

The chain employs TRBV18 and TRBJ1-2, with TRBD1 identical over 9 bases. Trimming removed 3 bases from V and 6 bases from J; junction bases left unmatched: 8. The CDR3 contains 15 residues. Germline assignment: CDR1 KGHSH and CDR2 LQKENI. CDR3 DNA: TGTGCCAGCTCACCCCTGGGACAGGGAAAGGATGGCTACACCTTC. Protein: CASSPLGQGKDGYTF.

V usage is TRBV5-8 and J usage is TRBJ2-2; 10 positions match TRBD2. V lost 0 bases to trimming and J lost 0 bases; unmatched junction nucleotides: 2. Germline CDR1 SGHTS, CDR2 YDEGEE. The CDR3 consists of 17 residues. The CDR3: CASSLGLAGANTGELFF. The CDR3 DNA follows: TGTGCCAGCAGCTTGGGACTAGCGGGCGCGAACACCGGGGAGCTGTTTTTT.

The V and J genes are TRBV6-5 and TRBJ2-1; 7 bases are shared with TRBD1. CDR3 length: 13 residues. The V segment lost 2 bases and the J segment 15 bases; nucleotides outside the gene matches: 10. Germline V CDR1 and CDR2: MNHEY, SVGAGI. CDR3 sequence (DNA): TGTGCCAGCAGTTACGGGTTAGGGGACAGAAGGTTCTTC. This codes for CASSYGLGDRRFF.